The TCR beta chain described here comes from a study of OX40 agonist ivuxolimab in advanced cancers. Using immunoSEQ multiplex PCR, the repertoire was profiled, and TCRdb retains in-frame clones only, with some absent. The profile shows 35,000 to 45,000 clones, about 89% of them singletons. Study-wide findings and caveats: CD4+ and CD8+ T cells in blood underwent clonal expansion by week 6 at 0.1 to 3.0 mg/kg.

Trimming removed 3 bases from V and 2 bases from J, with 8 bases in between. This CDR3 is 14 amino acids long. Germline CDR1 reads MNHNY; CDR2 reads SVGAGI (reference sequence). Turning to this clone: Its target is not known.

V is TRBV6-6 and J is TRBJ1-5; no clear D gene. The clonotype comes from an adult with an advanced solid tumor such as melanoma, head and neck, liver or kidney cancer. The sequenced sample was CD4+ or CD8+ T cells sorted from blood, obtained in a trial of the OX40 agonist ivuxolimab. DNA for the CDR3: TGTGCCAGCAGTTATGACGACCGCAATCAGCCCCAGCATTTT. This gives the protein CASSYDDRNQPQHF.